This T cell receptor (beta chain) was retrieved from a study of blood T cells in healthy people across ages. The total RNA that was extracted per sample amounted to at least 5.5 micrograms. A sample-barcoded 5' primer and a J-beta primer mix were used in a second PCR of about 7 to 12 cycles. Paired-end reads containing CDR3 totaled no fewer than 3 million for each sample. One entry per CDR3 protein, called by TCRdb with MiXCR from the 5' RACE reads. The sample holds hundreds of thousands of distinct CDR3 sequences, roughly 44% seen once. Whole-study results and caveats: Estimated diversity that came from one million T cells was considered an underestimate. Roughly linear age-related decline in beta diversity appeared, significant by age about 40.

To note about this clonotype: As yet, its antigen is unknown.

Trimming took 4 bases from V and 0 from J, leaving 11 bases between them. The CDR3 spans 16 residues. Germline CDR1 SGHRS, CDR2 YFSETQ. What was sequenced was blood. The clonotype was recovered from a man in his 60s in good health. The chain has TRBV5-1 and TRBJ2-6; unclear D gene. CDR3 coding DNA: TGCGCCAGCAGCCACGGACCCCCCTCTGGGGCCAACGTCCTGACTTTC. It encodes CASSHGPPSGANVLTF.